This section outlines one T cell receptor beta chain sequence together with its context. As yet, its antigen is unknown. The data stem from a study of shared clonotypes between healthy human individuals. Study-wide results and caveats: Investigators expected sequencing depth to affect clonotype sharing among donors. Larger estimated richness was generally seen in naive subsets than in memory subsets.

Using immunoSEQ multiplex PCR, the repertoire was profiled, and TCRdb retains in-frame clones only, with some absent. Of some 1.4 million clones detected, about 96% appear once; the ten largest clones hold roughly 1.2%. CDR1 is ENHRY and CDR2 is SYGVKD in the germline V gene. This CDR3 is built from 16 residues. V lost 6 bases, J lost 5 bases, and 20 bases lay in between. V gene TRBV10-3 combines with J gene TRBJ2-1, with TRBD1 as a possible D gene (6 bases). Sequencing was done on a sample of naive CD4+ T cells sorted from blood. Stated subset: CD45RA+ positively selected. The sequence was obtained from a young man in good health. The CDR3 loop is CAIRGASHSTNNEQFF. Here the CDR3 DNA reads TGTGCCATCAGGGGGGCTAGCCATTCAACAAACAATGAGCAGTTCTTC.